This T cell receptor (beta chain) was identified during a study of Ad26.COV2.S vaccination and SARS-CoV-2 variants. Treatment here: around 19 received Ad26.COV2.S at low or high dose, single or two shots; about 5 received placebo; per-sample allocation not given. All samples were drawn on day 63, counting from the first vaccine or placebo injection. Study-level findings and limits: Vaccinees reportedly had broad spike-specific CD8+ and CD4+ T cell responses.

The method was immunoSEQ multiplex PCR; TCRdb's version includes in-frame clones alone and lacks a portion of them. The profile shows 350,000 to 450,000 clones, approximately 85% of them singletons. This CDR3 spans 15 amino acids. Germline CDR1 is SEHNR and CDR2 is FQNEAQ (reference sequence). J was trimmed by 0 bases and V by 0 bases; bases with no gene match: 0. As for this clone: The antigen is not known.

The J gene is TRBJ2-3, the V gene TRBV7-9; 7 nucleotides align to TRBD2. The TCR originated in a person aged 18 to 65 who received the Ad26.COV2.S COVID-19 vaccine or a placebo. The material sequenced was peripheral blood, taken in a trial of Ad26.COV2.S vaccine versus placebo. The CDR3 region has the DNA TGTGCCAGCAGCTTAGCGGGGGGGAGCACAGATACGCAGTATTTT. Its protein is CASSLAGGSTDTQYF.